Included here is one T cell receptor beta chain sequence, with context. This table comes from immunoSEQ multiplex PCR, and its TCRdb copy is limited to in-frame clones, with some not included. The table lists around 600,000 clones, 95% to 98% of them singletons. The CDR3 spans 13 residues. Germline lookup yields CDR1 MDHEN and CDR2 SYDVKM. Trimming took off 6 bases at V and 2 bases at J, with 8 bases between the two ends. This sample was taken from a study of shared clonotypes between healthy human individuals. This clonotype was sampled from a woman aged 25 to 39 in good health. Input material: naive CD4+ T cells sorted from blood. Indicated subset: CD45RA+ positively selected. The rearrangement uses TRBV28 and TRBJ2-1; D is unclear. The CDR3 loop reads CASSAPAYNEQFF. CDR3 nucleotide sequence: TGTGCCAGCAGCGCCCCGGCCTACAATGAGCAGTTCTTC.